The 27 T cell receptor beta chains presented below share a single source sample, sequenced in a study of regulatory T cells in long-lasting Graves disease. Time point described: newly diagnosed GD, antithyroid drugs for less than 3 months. Preparation of the TCR library used RNA extracted from PBMCs. CDR3-region Arm-PCR and iRepertoire HTBI primers produced the TCR beta libraries. TCRdb recomputed calls from the multiplex PCR reads with MiXCR, one row per CDR3 protein. This repertoire shows some 250,000 distinct CDR3 sequences, 15% to 20% found once; its top ten account for roughly a fifth. The material was peripheral blood mononuclear cells (PBMCs), obtained at new diagnosis, from a patient treated with antithyroid drugs. The receptors derive from a female donor with Graves disease.

In this sample, this clonotype turned up many times. V usage is TRBV18 and J usage is TRBJ2-4, with D perhaps being TRBD1 or TRBD2 (5 bases each). CDR1 KGHSH and CDR2 LQKENI come from the germline V gene. V shed 1 base and J shed 3 bases, with 7 bases lying between them. This CDR3 is built from 14 residues. DNA of the CDR3: TGTGCCAGCTCACCACGGGACGGCAAAAACATTCAGTACTTC. Translating gives CASSPRDGKNIQYF. The entire variable domain, with the rest obtained from reference TRBV18 and TRBJ2-4, is as follows: NAGVMQNPRHLVRRRGQEARLRCSPMKGHSHVYWYRQLPEEGLKFMVYLQKENIIDESGMPKERFSAEFPKEGPSILRIQQVVRGDSAAYFCASSPRDGKNIQYFGAGTRLSVL.

This clonotype was seen more than once but under ten times. The J gene is TRBJ2-7, the V gene TRBV5-4, with 7 bases matching TRBD1. V shed 2 bases and J 2 bases; nucleotides not matched to a gene: 7. This CDR3 has 15 amino acids. CDR1 and CDR2 (germline): SGHNT, YYREEE (reference sequence). CDR3 sequence reads: CASSLKQGSTYEQYF. DNA of the CDR3: TGTGCCAGCAGCTTAAAACAGGGGAGCACCTACGAGCAGTACTTC.

This clonotype came up many times. The J gene is TRBJ2-5, the V gene TRBV15; 10 nucleotides match TRBD1. CDR1 is LNHNV and CDR2 is YYDKDF in the germline V gene (reference sequence). With V trimmed by 7 bases and J by 5 bases, 13 bases remained unmatched. This CDR3 is 16 amino acids long. The CDR3 region has the DNA TGTGCCACCACCCAGGGCCGACAGGGGGCTGCGGAGACCCAGTACTTC. Protein sequence: CATTQGRQGAAETQYF.

In its sample, this clonotype was seen many times. The chain joins TRBV2 to TRBJ2-5; D unclear. The CDR3 consists of 13 residues. Germline CDR1 SNHLY, CDR2 FYNNEI. With 4 bases removed from V and 1 base from J, the gap between germline ends came to 7 bases. CDR3 loop: CASSVDRQETQYF. The CDR3 coding sequence is TGTGCCAGCAGTGTAGACCGCCAAGAGACCCAGTACTTC.

This clonotype came up many times. V and J are TRBV7-9 and TRBJ1-4; TRBD1 aligns across 7 bases. V was clipped by 5 bases and J by 4 bases; unmatched bases: 4. This CDR3 has 14 amino acids. CDR1 SEHNR and CDR2 FQNEAQ come from the germline V gene (reference sequence). CDR3 region: CASSPTGINEKLFF. The DNA of the CDR3 is TGTGCCAGCAGCCCGACAGGGATTAATGAAAAACTGTTTTTT.

This clonotype appeared once. A much larger clone sits a single nucleotide away, making a read error possible. The chain links TRBV6-2 or TRBV6-3 to TRBJ2-3, with 8 positions matching TRBD1. There are 15 residues in the CDR3. The germline CDR1 and CDR2 sequences are MNHEY and SVGEGT. The junction had 8 bases not matched to a gene; V was cut back by 5 bases and J by 4 bases. CDR3 sequence reads: CASSHRPTGADTQYF. The DNA of the CDR3 is TGTGCCAGCAGTCACCGACCGACAGGGGCAGATACGCAGTATTTT.

The V gene is TRBV19, the J gene TRBJ1-2; maybe TRBD1 (5 bases). The V gene's germline CDR1 is LNHDA and CDR2 SQIVND (reference sequence). The CDR3 consists of 14 residues. V dropped 9 bases and J dropped 2 bases, with 16 bases sitting between them. This CDR3 is CASRQKGLNYGYTF. Written as DNA, the CDR3 is TGTGCCAGCCGGCAAAAGGGGCTGAACTATGGCTACACCTTC.

This clonotype was seen more than once but under ten times. The genes are TRBV2 and TRBJ2-1, with 11 bases that match TRBD2. V lost 8 bases, J lost 4 bases, and 7 bases stayed unmatched. The CDR3 runs 15 residues. CDR1 is SNHLY, CDR2 FYNNEI, per germline. The CDR3 loop is CASVPGTSGYNEQFF. DNA of the CDR3: TGTGCCAGCGTACCCGGGACTAGCGGATACAATGAGCAGTTCTTC.

As regards this clonotype: Possible read error: a much larger clone is one base away. V gene TRBV12-3 or TRBV12-4 combines with J gene TRBJ2-3; 9 positions agree with TRBD2. J lost 8 bases, V lost 6 bases, and 9 bases had no gene match. This CDR3 comprises 14 residues. Here the CDR3 reads CASSRAGGVSTQYF. CDR3 DNA: TGTGCCAGCAGCCGAGCGGGAGGTGTTTCTACGCAGTATTTT.

This chain connects TRBV27 to TRBJ2-2; TRBD1 or TRBD2 may be the D gene (5 bases each). Trimming left V 6 bases short and J 1 base short, with 12 bases between. CDR3 length: 15 residues. CDR1 MNHEY and CDR2 SMNVEV come from the germline V gene (reference sequence). The CDR3 sequence is CASSPGPGNTGELFF. The CDR3 nucleotides read TGTGCCAGCAGCCCGGGACCGGGGAACACCGGGGAGCTGTTTTTT.

In its sample, this clonotype was seen many times. The rearrangement uses TRBV30 and TRBJ1-5; D is unclear. The CDR3 has 14 residues. Deletions cut 0 bases from V and 0 bases from J, with 6 bases between. The germline gives CDR1 GTSNPN, CDR2 SVGIG (reference sequence). The CDR3 nucleotides are TGTGCCTGGAGTGTAGCTTATAGCAATCAGCCCCAGCATTTT. Its protein is CAWSVAYSNQPQHF.

This clonotype was seen ten or more times. The chain joins TRBV18 to TRBJ1-3; the D is unclear. V shed 3 bases and J shed 0 bases, with 15 bases lying between them. Germline CDR1 and CDR2: KGHSH and LQKENI. The CDR3 runs to 17 residues. CDR3 nucleotides: TGTGCCAGCTCACCGCCTGTAGGCGGCCGCTCTGGAAACACCATATATTTT. The encoded protein is CASSPPVGGRSGNTIYF.

The J gene is TRBJ2-7, the V gene TRBV27, with TRBD1 matching 10 bases. CDR3 length: 13 residues. CDR1 is MNHEY, CDR2 SMNVEV, per germline (reference sequence). The V and J ends lost 3 bases and 5 bases, in that order; junction bases with no gene match: 1. The CDR3 here is CASSLGTGDEQYF. CDR3 in DNA: TGTGCCAGCAGTTTGGGGACAGGGGACGAGCAGTACTTC.

Only a few counts were recorded for this clonotype. A much larger clonotype is one base distant, so this may be a read error. The chain carries TRBV6-1 and TRBJ2-1; no definite D call. CDR1 is MNHNS and CDR2 is SASEGT in the germline V gene. This CDR3 has 11 amino acids. The CDR3 region has the DNA TGTGCCAGCGGACGGTTCAATGGGCAGTTCTTC. Protein sequence: CASGRFNGQFF.

This clonotype was counted many times. The V and J genes are TRBV29-1 and TRBJ2-2, with 10 bases fitting TRBD1. Per the germline V gene, CDR1 is SQVTM and CDR2 is ANQGSEA. The CDR3 is 13 residues long. V gave up 7 bases and J gave up 4 bases; unmatched junction bases: 3. CDR3 amino acids: CSETGGSTGELFF. CDR3 in DNA: TGCAGCGAGACAGGGGGCAGCACCGGGGAGCTGTTTTTT.

The rearrangement links TRBV20-1 to TRBJ2-7, with a tentative D call TRBD2 (5 bases). CDR3 length: 15 residues. Per germline, CDR1 DFQATT and CDR2 SNEGSKA (reference sequence). V lost 3 bases, J lost 0 bases, and 15 bases lay in between. In nucleotides, the CDR3 is TGCAGTGCTAGGCCCACGGAGGTTAGCTCCTACGAGCAGTACTTC. Translation: CSARPTEVSSYEQYF.

There are many counts of this clonotype. The chain recombines TRBV2 with TRBJ1-1; the D gene is possibly TRBD1 (5 bases). Trimming pared 1 base from V and 8 bases from J, leaving 14 bases between. The germline CDR1 and CDR2 sequences are SNHLY and FYNNEI. This CDR3 is 14 amino acids long. In nucleotides, the CDR3 is TGTGCCAGCAGTGAAGTCAGGGACGGGAGCGAAGCTTTCTTT. This codes for CASSEVRDGSEAFF.

This clonotype was found many times. The chain couples TRBV29-1 to TRBJ1-1; 7 positions match TRBD1. Germline V gene lookup returns CDR1 SQVTM and CDR2 ANQGSEA. Trimming removed 6 bases from V and 0 bases from J; junction bases left unmatched: 1. This CDR3 spans 12 amino acids. CDR3 sequence reads: CSVGQLNTEAFF. The DNA for the CDR3 is TGCAGCGTGGGACAGTTGAACACTGAAGCTTTCTTT.

The chain combines TRBV19 with TRBJ1-1; 12 bases fit TRBD1. The V segment lost 6 bases and the J segment 11 bases; nucleotides outside the gene matches: 13. In germline, CDR1 is LNHDA, CDR2 SQIVND (reference sequence). CDR3 size: 15 residues. The CDR3 nucleotides are TGTGCCAGTAGCCCCCTTGGGACAGGGGGCGCGTTGGCTTTCTTT. Its protein is CASSPLGTGGALAFF.

Concerning this clonotype itself: Only one base separates this from a far larger clonotype, so it likely reflects a read error. The V call is TRBV20-1, the J call TRBJ2-7; 7 bases line up with TRBD2. The CDR3 runs to 15 residues. Losses at the gene ends were 0 bases for V and 7 bases for J; bases not matched to a gene: 12. CDR1 and CDR2 from the germline V gene are DFQATT and SNEGSKA (reference sequence). The CDR3 protein is CSARDPREDWNEQYF. CDR3 coding DNA: TGCAGTGCTAGAGATCCCCGGGAGGATTGGAATGAGCAGTACTTC.

CDR3 protein: CASSLDRSEAFF. In nucleotides, the CDR3 is TGTGCCAGCAGCTTAGACAGATCTGAAGCTTTCTTT. The chain uses TRBV11-2 and TRBJ1-1; no reliable D call. Germline CDR1 is SGHAT and CDR2 is FQNNGV. The CDR3 totals 12 residues. V lost 0 bases and J 6 bases, leaving 5 bases between the germline ends.

This clonotype was observed at least ten times. This chain joins TRBV20-1 and TRBJ1-5; the D gene is possibly TRBD1 (5 bases). CDR3 length equals 13 residues. The V gene lost 2 bases and the J gene lost 5 bases, with 10 bases spanning the gap. Germline V CDR1 and CDR2: DFQATT, SNEGSKA (reference sequence). The CDR3 region is CSARWGIDQPQHF. DNA of the CDR3: TGCAGTGCTAGATGGGGGATCGATCAGCCCCAGCATTTT.

V and J are TRBV4-2 and TRBJ2-5, with D perhaps given as TRBD1 or TRBD2 (7 bases each). CDR1 is LGHNA, CDR2 YNFKEQ, per germline. Trimming shortened V by 1 base and J by 5 bases, and 20 bases separated the two germline ends. The CDR3 is made up of 17 amino acids. Written as DNA, the CDR3 is TGTGCCAGCAGCCAAGGCCAGGGGGAGGGGATCAGCGAGACCCAGTACTTC. Protein sequence: CASSQGQGEGISETQYF.

This clonotype was observed a few times. The chain's CDR3 is CASSPEAAFTDTQYF. The CDR3 nucleotides are TGTGCCAGTAGTCCCGAGGCGGCCTTCACAGATACGCAGTATTTT. This chain connects TRBV19 to TRBJ2-3; the D is unclear. CDR1 and CDR2 from the germline V gene are LNHDA and SQIVND (reference sequence). Trimming left V 5 bases short and J 2 bases short, with 14 bases between. This CDR3 is built from 15 residues. Based on the CDR3 plus reference TRBV19 and TRBJ2-3, the full variable domain is DGGITQSPKYLFRKEGQNVTLSCEQNLNHDAMYWYRQDPGQGLRLIYYSQIVNDFQKGDIAEGYSVSREKKESFPLTVTSAQKNPTAFYLCASSPEAAFTDTQYFGPGTRLTVL.

The chain links TRBV12-3 or TRBV12-4 to TRBJ2-1, with 10 bases that match TRBD2. With V trimmed by 2 bases and J by 4 bases, 5 bases remained unmatched. The CDR3 sequence is 16 residues long. CDR3 loop: CASSLLAGVPYNEQFF. Here the CDR3 DNA reads TGTGCCAGCAGTTTACTAGCGGGAGTCCCATACAATGAGCAGTTCTTC.

The V gene is TRBV7-3, the J gene TRBJ2-6; the D gene is possibly TRBD1 (5 bases). Germline CDR1 and CDR2: SGHTA and FQGTGA. The V end was cut by 5 bases, the J end by 0 bases, with 11 bases between. CDR3 length equals 16 residues. The CDR3 sequence: CASSRDRYSGANVLTF. The CDR3 coding sequence is TGTGCCAGCAGCCGTGACAGATACTCTGGGGCCAACGTCCTGACTTTC. Full variable domain (remainder filled in from reference TRBV7-3 and TRBJ2-6): GAGVSQTPSNKVTEKGKYVELRCDPISGHTALYWYRQSLGQGPEFLIYFQGTGAADDSGLPNDRFFAVRPEGSVSTLKIQRTERGDSAVYLCASSRDRYSGANVLTFGAGSRLTVL.

This clonotype was recorded many times. This sequence joins TRBV29-1 and TRBJ2-1; 7 bases align to TRBD1. CDR3 length equals 12 residues. J was trimmed by 5 bases and V by 3 bases; bases with no gene match: 1. The germline V gene has CDR1 SQVTM and CDR2 ANQGSEA. Here the CDR3 reads CSVDGTDNEQFF. CDR3 in DNA: TGCAGCGTTGATGGGACAGACAATGAGCAGTTCTTC.